Here is one TCR beta chain with its context. The antigen is not known. The data were obtained in a study of cytomegalovirus exposure and HLA in healthy donors. The primer mix had 60 Vbeta and 13 Jbeta primers. TCRdb's copy holds only in-frame clones and misses some; the assay was immunoSEQ multiplex PCR. The sample consists of some 130,000 clones, 80% of them appearing once. The length of the CDR3 is 16 residues. V gave up 4 bases and J gave up 3 bases; unmatched junction bases: 3. CDR1 is MGHRA and CDR2 is YSYEKL in the germline V gene. Findings and limits, study-wide: A missense DCLRE1C variant was associated with V- and J-gene trimming of TCR beta chains in a later analysis, and an independent cohort replicated the association.

This chain connects TRBV4-1 to TRBJ1-4, with 12 bases identical to TRBD1. Specimen: PBMCs. The receptor was derived from a male donor in good health and CMV-seronegative. The CDR3 sequence: CASSPGQGAPNEKLFF. CDR3 sequence (DNA): TGCGCCAGCAGCCCGGGACAGGGGGCACCTAATGAAAAACTGTTTTTT.